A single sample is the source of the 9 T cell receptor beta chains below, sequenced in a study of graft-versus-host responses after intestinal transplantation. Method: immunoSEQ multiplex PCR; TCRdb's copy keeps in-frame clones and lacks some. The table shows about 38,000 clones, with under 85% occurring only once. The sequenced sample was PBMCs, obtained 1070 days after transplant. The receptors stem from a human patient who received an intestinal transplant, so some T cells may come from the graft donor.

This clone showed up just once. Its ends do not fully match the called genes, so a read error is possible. The CDR3 DNA reads TGTGCCGGCAGCTCAGTCCCTTTGGAGGGATTGGCTCAGCCCCAGCATTTT. The encoded protein is CAGSSVPLEGLAQPQHF. The chain couples TRBV7-2 to TRBJ1-5; no clear D gene. Germline CDR1 and CDR2: SGHTA and FQGNSA. The CDR3 runs to 17 residues.

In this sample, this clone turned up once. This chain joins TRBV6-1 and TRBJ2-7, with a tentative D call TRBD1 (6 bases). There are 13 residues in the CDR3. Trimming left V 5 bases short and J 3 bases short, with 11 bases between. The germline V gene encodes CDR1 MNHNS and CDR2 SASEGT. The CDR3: CASSYSQGYEQYF. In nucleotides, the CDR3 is TGTGCCAGCAGTTATTCACAGGGCTACGAGCAGTACTTC.

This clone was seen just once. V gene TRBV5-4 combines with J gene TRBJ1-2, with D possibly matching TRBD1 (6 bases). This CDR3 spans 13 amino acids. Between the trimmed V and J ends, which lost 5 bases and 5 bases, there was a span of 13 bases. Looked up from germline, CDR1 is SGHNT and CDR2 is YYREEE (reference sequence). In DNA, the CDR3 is TGTGCCAGCAGGCCTGGGACACTTTATGGCTACACCTTC. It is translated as CASRPGTLYGYTF.

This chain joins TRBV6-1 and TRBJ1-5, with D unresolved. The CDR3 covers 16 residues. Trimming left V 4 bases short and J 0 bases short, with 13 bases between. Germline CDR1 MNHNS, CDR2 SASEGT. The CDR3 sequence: CASSGWRGNSNQPQHF. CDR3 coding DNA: TGTGCCAGCAGTGGTTGGAGAGGGAATAGCAATCAGCCCCAGCATTTT.

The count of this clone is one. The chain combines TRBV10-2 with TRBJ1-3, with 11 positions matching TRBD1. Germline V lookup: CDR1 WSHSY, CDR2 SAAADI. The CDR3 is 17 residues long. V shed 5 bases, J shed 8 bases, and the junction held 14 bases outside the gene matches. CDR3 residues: CASSWTGGKAGIDTIYF. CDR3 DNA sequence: TGCGCCAGCAGTTGGACAGGGGGCAAGGCTGGTATCGACACCATATATTTT.

CDR3 residues: CASSADTVYNEQFF. For the CDR3, the DNA is TGCGCCAGCAGCGCTGATACAGTGTACAATGAGCAGTTCTTC. The genes are TRBV5-1 and TRBJ2-1, with D unresolved. Germline V gene data show CDR1 as SGHRS and CDR2 as YFSETQ. The CDR3 covers 14 residues. Between the trimmed V and J ends, which lost 4 bases and 4 bases, there was a span of 12 bases.

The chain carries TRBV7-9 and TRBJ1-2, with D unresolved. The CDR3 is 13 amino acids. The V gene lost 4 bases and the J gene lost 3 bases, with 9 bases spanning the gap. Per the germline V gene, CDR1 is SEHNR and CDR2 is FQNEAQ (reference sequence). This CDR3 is CASSSDAYYGYTF. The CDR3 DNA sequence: TGTGCCAGCAGCTCAGACGCTTACTATGGCTACACCTTC.

As DNA, the CDR3 is TGTGCCAGCAGCGAGGGAATTTCGAACACCGGGGAGCTGTTTTTT. It encodes CASSEGISNTGELFF. V is TRBV6-4 and J is TRBJ2-2, with D possibly TRBD2 on 5 matching bases. V lost 6 bases and J lost 0, with 11 bases in between. The germline CDR1 and CDR2 sequences are MRHNA and SNTAGT. This CDR3 has 15 residues.

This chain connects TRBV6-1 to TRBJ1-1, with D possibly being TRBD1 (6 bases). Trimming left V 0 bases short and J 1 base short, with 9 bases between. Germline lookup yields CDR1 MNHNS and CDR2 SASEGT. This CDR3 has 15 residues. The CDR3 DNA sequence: TGTGCCAGCAGTGAAGCGGAGACAGGGAACACTGAAGCTTTCTTT. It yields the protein CASSEAETGNTEAFF.